This T cell receptor beta chain appears in the sequencing data of a study of T cells after somatic rescue of genetic block. Trimming took 8 bases from V and 7 from J, leaving 29 bases between them. The CDR3 is made up of 17 amino acids. CDR1 SGHVS and CDR2 FQNEAQ come from the germline V gene. TCRdb keeps only in-frame clones here, not all; method: immunoSEQ multiplex PCR. The table has 70,000 to 95,000 clones, just under 90% seen once. This receptor was obtained from a young woman. Sequenced sample: peripheral blood mononuclear cells (PBMCs). The chain is built from TRBV7-8 and TRBJ1-2, with a possible D match to TRBD1 (5 bases). CDR3 amino acids: CASEPFAYDLFRGGYTF. CDR3 coding DNA: TGTGCCAGCGAACCTTTCGCGTACGATCTCTTTAGGGGTGGCTACACCTTC.